The 13 T cell receptor beta chains reported below all come from one sample, sequenced in a study of post-analysis software for immune sequencing data. Their cognate antigens are unknown. Prepared libraries of TCR beta cDNA carried unique molecular identifiers. TCRdb itself ran the PCR reads through MiXCR, one entry per CDR3 protein. The sample includes hundreds of thousands of distinct CDR3 sequences, roughly 27% of them seen just once. Findings of the study overall: Patients carried four or five TRBV segments more frequently than controls did, and TRBV5-6, TRBV5-1 and TRBV20-1 were among them.

The material sequenced was blood. The source is a girl aged 10-17 years with multiple sclerosis.

The V gene is TRBV28, the J gene TRBJ1-6, with 7 nucleotides matching TRBD1. V was clipped by 5 bases and J by 14 bases; unmatched bases: 6. The CDR3 has 12 residues. Germline V CDR1 and CDR2: MDHEN, SYDVKM. For the CDR3, the DNA is TGTGCCAGCAGTGATACAGGGGCATCCCTCCACTTT. Its translation: CASSDTGASLHF.

This clonotype has only a few counts. The chain employs TRBV15 and TRBJ1-5; TRBD1 agrees at 8 bases. CDR1 and CDR2 from the germline V gene are LNHNV and YYDKDF (reference sequence). The V gene end was trimmed by 0 bases and the J gene end by 8 bases; junction bases not matched to a gene: 6. This CDR3 is 15 amino acids long. Here the CDR3 DNA reads TGTGCCACCAGCAGAGACCCAGGGGGCGAGGAGCCCCAGCATTTT. It translates to CATSRDPGGEEPQHF.

This clonotype was seen a handful of times. The V call is TRBV10-3, the J call TRBJ2-1; 9 bases agree with TRBD2. From germline, CDR1 is ENHRY and CDR2 SYGVKD. The CDR3 loop spans 14 amino acids. The trim removed 4 bases at V and 8 bases at J, leaving 6 bases unmatched. The CDR3: CAISAIAGVDEQFF. CDR3 coding DNA: TGTGCCATCAGTGCTATAGCGGGGGTCGATGAGCAGTTCTTC.

This clonotype appeared a few times. This chain joins TRBV7-2 and TRBJ2-7, with TRBD1 matching 9 bases. The junction had 5 bases not matched to a gene; V was cut back by 3 bases and J by 5 bases. Germline V lookup: CDR1 SGHTA, CDR2 FQGNSA. CDR3 length equals 14 residues. The CDR3 is CASSFRGQGNEQYF. The DNA of the CDR3 is TGTGCCAGCAGCTTCCGGGGACAGGGTAACGAGCAGTACTTC. Full variable domain (missing parts from reference TRBV7-2 and TRBJ2-7): GAGVSQSPSNKVTEKGKDVELRCDPISGHTALYWYRQSLGQGLEFLIYFQGNSAPDKSGLPSDRFSAERTGGSVSTLTIQRTQQEDSAVYLCASSFRGQGNEQYFGPGTRLTVT.

This clonotype was recorded many times. The chain couples TRBV20-1 to TRBJ2-7; D not certain. Germline V gene lookup returns CDR1 DFQATT and CDR2 SNEGSKA (reference sequence). The CDR3 totals 12 residues. V gave up 5 bases and J gave up 2 bases, with 10 bases separating them. The CDR3 bases are TGCAGTGCTCAAGCCCCTCCCTACGAGCAGTACTTC. This codes for CSAQAPPYEQYF.

V is TRBV6-1 and J is TRBJ2-2, with 13 bases identical to TRBD2. V lost 5 bases to trimming and J lost 5 bases; unmatched junction nucleotides: 5. The germline CDR1 and CDR2 sequences are MNHNS and SASEGT. CDR3 length: 16 amino acids. CDR3 amino acids: CASSLQGLAGTGELFF. The CDR3 nucleotides are TGTGCCAGCAGTCTTCAGGGACTAGCGGGGACCGGGGAGCTGTTTTTT.

This clonotype has a count of ten or more. The chain uses TRBV5-1 and TRBJ2-3; D gene unclear. Trimming pared 5 bases from V and 7 bases from J, leaving 17 bases between. CDR3 length: 14 residues. The germline gives CDR1 SGHRS, CDR2 YFSETQ. The CDR3 loop is CASSLSGQSNTQYF. CDR3 nucleotides: TGCGCCAGCAGTTTGTCGGGCCAATCAAATACGCAGTATTTT.

As regards this clonotype: An end of the junction differs from the germline gene, which may be a read error. This chain connects TRBV29-1 to TRBJ2-5, with D possibly being TRBD1 (5 bases). The germline V gene has CDR1 SQVTM and CDR2 ANQGSEA. The CDR3 sequence is 12 residues long. The CDR3 DNA reads as TGCAGTGTTGCAGGGCCCCGGGAGACCCAGTACTTC. Protein: CSVAGPRETQYF.

This clonotype was seen many times. The CDR3 sequence is CASSQLAGGPQETQYF. CDR3 nucleotide sequence: TGCGCCAGCAGCCAACTAGCGGGGGGTCCCCAAGAGACCCAGTACTTC. The J gene is TRBJ2-5, the V gene TRBV4-1; 11 bases match TRBD2. Trimming at V came to 2 bases and at J to 1 base, leaving 3 bases not matched to a gene. The CDR3 totals 16 residues. Germline V gene data show CDR1 as MGHRA and CDR2 as YSYEKL.

The genes are TRBV5-1 and TRBJ2-7, with 14 bases that match TRBD2. V was pared by 4 bases and J by 0 bases, with 6 bases of the junction left unmatched. From germline, CDR1 is SGHRS and CDR2 YFSETQ. The CDR3 is 17 amino acids. The CDR3 DNA reads as TGCGCCAGCAGCGGGGGACTAGCGGGAGCGAGCTCCTACGAGCAGTACTTC. Translation: CASSGGLAGASSYEQYF.

V is TRBV7-2 and J is TRBJ2-1; TRBD2 aligns across 11 bases. J lost 6 bases, V lost 2 bases, and 6 bases had no gene match. Germline V CDR1 and CDR2: SGHTA, FQGNSA. The CDR3 is 16 amino acids. The CDR3 nucleotides are TGTGCCAGCAGCTTATCAGGACTAGCGGGTTCCAATGAGCAGTTCTTC. Its protein is CASSLSGLAGSNEQFF.

The V and J genes are TRBV9 and TRBJ1-1, with a possible D match to TRBD1 (5 bases). Germline V gene lookup returns CDR1 SGDLS and CDR2 YYNGEE. Trimming stripped 4 bases from V and 5 bases from J, with 12 bases between. This CDR3 spans 13 amino acids. The CDR3 nucleotides are TGTGCCAGCAGCCTGTGGGCAGGGACTGAAGCTTTCTTT. Translated: CASSLWAGTEAFF.

Points on this clonotype: The junction does not match germline at one end; this may be a read error. J is TRBJ2-1 and V is TRBV15; TRBD2 matches at 7 bases. This CDR3 region has 14 residues. CDR1 LNHNV and CDR2 YYDKDF come from the germline V gene (reference sequence). The CDR3 coding sequence is TGTGCCACCGAGACTGGGGGGGAGGGCGATGAGCGGTTCTTC. As protein: CATETGGEGDERFF.